The TCR beta chain described here comes from a study of T cell responses to AZD1222 COVID-19 vaccine. The repertoire was sequenced with immunoSEQ multiplex PCR; TCRdb's copy has only in-frame clones and lacks some. The table has some 130,000 clones, approximately 92% seen once; the top ten hold around 7.1%. Unmatched junction bases numbered 15, after V lost 4 bases and J lost 7 bases. Germline CDR1 LNHDA, CDR2 SQIVND (reference sequence). The CDR3 extends over 18 amino acids. The TCR originated in an adult who received the AZD1222 COVID-19 vaccine. Sample: peripheral blood, taken 28 days after the second AZD1222 dose. This chain connects TRBV19 to TRBJ2-1; 11 bases agree with TRBD2. In DNA form, the CDR3 reads TGTGCCAGTAGTACCCTTAGTAGCGGGGGGGCGATGTTGAATGAGCAGTTCTTC. Protein product: CASSTLSSGGAMLNEQFF. The full variable domain, rest sourced from reference TRBV19 and TRBJ2-1, is DGGITQSPKYLFRKEGQNVTLSCEQNLNHDAMYWYRQDPGQGLRLIYYSQIVNDFQKGDIAEGYSVSREKKESFPLTVTSAQKNPTAFYLCASSTLSSGGAMLNEQFFGPGTRLTVL.